A single sample is the source of the 31 T cell receptor beta chains below, sequenced in a study of T cell changes during pregnancy in multiple sclerosis. Repertoires were generated with immunoSEQ multiplex PCR, while TCRdb's copy carries only in-frame clones and drops some. Seen here are 25,000 to 30,000 clones, 89% observed once, and the top ten hold roughly 0.77%. Sequenced material: CD4+ T cells from peripheral blood mononuclear cells, taken in the second trimester of pregnancy. The receptors originated from a female donor with multiple sclerosis, enrolled in a pregnancy study.

The rearrangement joins TRBV9 to TRBJ2-7, with 12 bases aligning to TRBD1. Germline CDR1 and CDR2: SGDLS and YYNGEE. This CDR3 spans 18 amino acids. V lost 2 bases and J lost 1; bases outside the gene matches: 10. In nucleotides, the CDR3 is TGTGCCAGCAGCGTTCTTCCGAGGGACAGGGGGCTATCCTACGAGCAGTACTTC. Translation: CASSVLPRDRGLSYEQYF. Full variable domain (missing parts from reference TRBV9 and TRBJ2-7): DSGVTQTPKHLITATGQRVTLRCSPRSGDLSVYWYQQSLDQGLQFLIQYYNGEERAKGNILERFSAQQFPDLHSELNLSSLELGDSALYFCASSVLPRDRGLSYEQYFGPGTRLTVT.

This clone has just one count. The rearrangement uses TRBV7-9 and TRBJ2-7, with D possibly being TRBD1 (6 bases). The CDR3 covers 14 residues. Germline-derived CDR1 and CDR2 are SEHNR and FQNEAQ (reference sequence). The V and J ends lost 1 base and 5 bases respectively, with 12 bases between them. The CDR3 sequence is CASSLVSGGDEQYF. CDR3 DNA: TGTGCCAGCAGCTTAGTATCTGGGGGCGACGAGCAGTACTTC.

This clone was picked up one time. J is TRBJ2-1 and V is TRBV12-5, with 10 positions matching TRBD2. With V trimmed by 0 bases and J by 8 bases, 16 bases remained unmatched. The CDR3 contains 19 residues. Germline-derived CDR1 and CDR2 are LGHNT and FRNRAP. As DNA, the CDR3 is TGTGCTAGTGGTTTGGTAAGGGGACCGAGCGGGGGGGCTCAAGATGAGCAGTTCTTC. The encoded protein is CASGLVRGPSGGAQDEQFF. The entire variable domain, with the rest obtained from reference TRBV12-5 and TRBJ2-1, is as follows: DARVTQTPRHKVTEMGQEVTMRCQPILGHNTVFWYRQTMMQGLELLAYFRNRAPLDDSGMPKDRFSAEMPDATLATLKIQPSEPRDSAVYFCASGLVRGPSGGAQDEQFFGPGTRLTVL.

This chain uses TRBV5-1 with TRBJ1-4; TRBD1 matches at 10 bases. Germline V gene lookup returns CDR1 SGHRS and CDR2 YFSETQ. The CDR3 is made up of 16 amino acids. Trimming at V came to 4 bases and at J to 0 bases, leaving 3 bases not matched to a gene. The CDR3 sequence is CASSMDRGATNEKLFF. The CDR3 DNA follows: TGCGCCAGCAGCATGGACAGGGGGGCAACTAATGAAAAACTGTTTTTT.

V and J are TRBV30 and TRBJ1-2; D is unclear. CDR1 is GTSNPN, CDR2 SVGIG, per germline (reference sequence). The CDR3 contains 12 residues. V lost 2 bases and J 4 bases, leaving 8 bases between the germline ends. The CDR3 region is CAWSRTFYGYTF. The CDR3 coding sequence is TGTGCCTGGAGTCGGACTTTCTATGGCTACACCTTC.

This clone was recorded only once. The same CDR3 is also encoded by other DNA sequences in this sample. The chain is built from TRBV5-1 and TRBJ2-5; 10 bases map to TRBD1. CDR1 and CDR2 from the germline V gene are SGHRS and YFSETQ. The length of the CDR3 is 15 residues. After removal of 2 bases from V and 3 bases from J, the junction contained 4 bases not matched to a gene. CDR3 amino acids: CASSLAGTGEETQYF. The DNA of the CDR3 is TGCGCCAGCAGCTTAGCCGGGACAGGGGAAGAGACCCAGTACTTC.

The chain couples TRBV5-6 to TRBJ2-7; D possibly corresponds to TRBD1 (6 bases). The CDR3 has 14 amino acids. CDR1 and CDR2 from the germline V gene are SGHDT and YYEEEE. V was cut by 2 bases and J by 3 bases, with 12 bases left in between. CDR3 residues: CASSFGSRGYEQYF. The CDR3 nucleotides are TGTGCCAGCAGCTTTGGTAGCAGGGGCTACGAGCAGTACTTC.

The rearrangement links TRBV5-1 to TRBJ2-3; D remains ambiguous. CDR3 length equals 17 residues. The germline CDR1 and CDR2 sequences are SGHRS and YFSETQ. V gave up 0 bases and J gave up 0 bases, with 14 bases separating them. The CDR3 here is CASSLELLPTSTDTQYF. The CDR3 DNA follows: TGCGCCAGCAGCTTGGAGCTGTTACCAACTAGCACAGATACGCAGTATTTT.

The V call is TRBV7-8, the J call TRBJ2-4; a weak D match, TRBD2 (5 bases). Trimming removed 5 bases at V and 3 bases at J, with 8 bases between. Germline CDR1 reads SGHVS; CDR2 reads FQNEAQ. The CDR3 extends over 13 amino acids. The CDR3 coding sequence is TGTGCCAGCAGCCAAGCGGTCAAAAACATTCAGTACTTC. This sequence encodes CASSQAVKNIQYF.

The CDR3, as DNA: TGTGCCAGCAGCCCAACGGGTCGGGGGAACACAGATACGCAGTATTTT. It specifies CASSPTGRGNTDTQYF. This sequence joins TRBV7-3 and TRBJ2-3; possibly TRBD2 for D (6 bases). Germline loops: CDR1 SGHTA, CDR2 FQGTGA. The V gene lost 5 bases and the J gene lost 2 bases, with 17 bases spanning the gap. The CDR3 is 16 amino acids.

The chain couples TRBV14 to TRBJ1-1; D is ambiguous. Germline V gene lookup returns CDR1 SGHDN and CDR2 FVKESK. V lost 0 bases to trimming and J lost 10 bases, with 9 bases between them. The CDR3 loop spans 12 amino acids. This CDR3 reads CASSQDAGRAFF. CDR3 nucleotide sequence: TGTGCCAGCAGCCAAGATGCTGGGAGAGCTTTCTTT. The full variable domain, with the rest looked up from reference TRBV14 and TRBJ1-1, is EAGVTQFPSHSVIEKGQTVTLRCDPISGHDNLYWYRRVMGKEIKFLLHFVKESKQDESGMPNNRFLAERTGGTYSTLKVQPAELEDSGVYFCASSQDAGRAFFGQGTRLTVV.

The chain employs TRBV5-5 and TRBJ2-5, with 8 nucleotides matching TRBD1. This CDR3 has 16 amino acids. The germline CDR1 and CDR2 sequences are SGHKS and YYEKEE (reference sequence). The ends lost 4 bases at V and 4 bases at J; junction bases unmatched: 12. Written as DNA, the CDR3 is TGTGCCAGCAGCATCCAGGGGGCGAGGTCTGTAGAGACCCAGTACTTC. Protein sequence: CASSIQGARSVETQYF.

In nucleotides, the CDR3 is TGCGCCAGCAGCCCTCGCGGACAGGGTGGTGATTCACCCCTCCACTTT. It is translated as CASSPRGQGGDSPLHF. The V and J genes are TRBV5-1 and TRBJ1-6, with TRBD1 matching 8 bases. After removal of 4 bases from V and 8 bases from J, the junction contained 11 bases not matched to a gene. Germline V CDR1 and CDR2: SGHRS, YFSETQ. The CDR3 has 16 amino acids.

The chain has TRBV28 and TRBJ2-3; D not resolved. The CDR3 is 12 amino acids. Trimming removed 2 bases from V and 11 bases from J, with 11 bases in between. Germline loops: CDR1 MDHEN, CDR2 SYDVKM. This chain's CDR3 is CASSLIRYGQYF. The CDR3 DNA is TGTGCCAGCAGTTTAATACGGTACGGGCAGTATTTT.

The chain uses TRBV5-1 and TRBJ1-1, with 7 bases that match TRBD1. V shed 1 base and J 5 bases; nucleotides not matched to a gene: 11. The CDR3 length is 16 residues. Germline CDR1 SGHRS, CDR2 YFSETQ. CDR3 loop: CASSLFGDRSYTEAFF. CDR3 sequence (DNA): TGCGCCAGCAGCTTGTTTGGGGACAGAAGCTATACTGAAGCTTTCTTT. The variable domain in full, completed from reference TRBV5-1 and TRBJ1-1, reads KAGVTQTPRYLIKTRGQQVTLSCSPISGHRSVSWYQQTPGQGLQFLFEYFSETQRNKGNFPGRFSGRQFSNSRSEMNVSTLELGDSALYLCASSLFGDRSYTEAFFGQGTRLTVV.

The genes are TRBV6-1 and TRBJ1-2; D is possibly TRBD1 (6 bases). V was trimmed by 4 bases and J by 5 bases, leaving 17 bases between them. Germline-derived CDR1 and CDR2 are MNHNS and SASEGT. There are 15 residues in the CDR3. The DNA for the CDR3 is TGTGCCAGCAGTGGACGCCCGGGGGGCGGGTATGGCTACACCTTC. It yields the protein CASSGRPGGGYGYTF.

This clone has just one count. This chain connects TRBV7-2 to TRBJ2-3, with TRBD2 identical over 8 bases. The CDR3 is 15 amino acids. Germline V gene sequence: CDR1 SGHTA, CDR2 FQGNSA. V shed 1 base, J shed 3 bases, and the junction held 3 bases outside the gene matches. The CDR3 here is CASSLGRGETDTQYF. CDR3 in DNA: TGTGCCAGCAGCTTAGGGCGGGGGGAAACAGATACGCAGTATTTT.

This clone occurred once. The CDR3 is CASSLVAGVDTQYF. The CDR3 coding sequence is TGTGCCAGCAGCTTAGTAGCGGGGGTGGATACGCAGTATTTT. This chain joins TRBV11-3 and TRBJ2-3; TRBD2 agrees at 9 bases. The V gene end was trimmed by 1 base and the J gene end by 6 bases; junction bases not matched to a gene: 2. The CDR3 totals 14 residues. Germline V lookup: CDR1 SGHNT, CDR2 YENEEA. The full variable domain, completed using reference TRBV11-3 and TRBJ2-3, is EAGVVQSPRYKIIEKKQPVAFWCNPISGHNTLYWYLQNLGQGPELLIRYENEEAVDDSQLPKDRFSAERLKGVDSTLKIQPAELGDSAVYLCASSLVAGVDTQYFGPGTRLTVL.

This chain joins TRBV7-9 and TRBJ1-2; no clear D. Germline V lookup: CDR1 SEHNR, CDR2 FQNEAQ (reference sequence). V was shortened by 3 bases and J by 4 bases, with 6 bases between the two germline ends. The CDR3 runs 12 residues. CDR3 in amino acids: CASSFASYGYTF. As DNA, the CDR3 is TGTGCCAGCAGCTTTGCGAGCTATGGCTACACCTTC.

The V gene is TRBV11-3, the J gene TRBJ2-5; 10 nucleotides line up with TRBD1. CDR1 is SGHNT and CDR2 is YENEEA in the germline V gene. Trimming removed 1 base from V and 4 bases from J; junction bases left unmatched: 6. This CDR3 is 16 amino acids long. The CDR3 DNA reads as TGTGCCAGCAGCTTAGGTGGTCGGACAGGGGGAGAGACCCAGTACTTC. Protein product: CASSLGGRTGGETQYF.

This chain links TRBV5-6 with TRBJ1-4; D call uncertain. This CDR3 spans 15 amino acids. Trimming removed 0 bases at V and 5 bases at J, with 11 bases between. Per germline, CDR1 SGHDT and CDR2 YYEEEE. The DNA for the CDR3 is TGTGCCAGCAGCTTGGGTTCCAGATTAAATGAAAAACTGTTTTTT. Translation gives CASSLGSRLNEKLFF. The full variable domain, its missing parts supplied by reference TRBV5-6 and TRBJ1-4, is DAGVTQSPTHLIKTRGQQVTLRCSPKSGHDTVSWYQQALGQGPQFIFQYYEEEERQRGNFPDRFSGHQFPNYSSELNVNALLLGDSALYLCASSLGSRLNEKLFFGSGTQLSVL.

There are a few counts of this clone. The chain carries TRBV5-1 and TRBJ1-1, with unresolved D. V shed 1 base and J shed 1 base, with 8 bases lying between them. The CDR3 runs to 14 residues. Germline V gene data show CDR1 as SGHRS and CDR2 as YFSETQ. The CDR3 bases are TGCGCCAGCAGCTTGAGCAGGCCGAACACTGAAGCTTTCTTT. It yields the protein CASSLSRPNTEAFF.

This clone is judged medium-sized. The chain joins TRBV9 to TRBJ2-4, with TRBD1 as a possible D gene (6 bases). The germline CDR1 and CDR2 sequences are SGDLS and YYNGEE. V was shortened by 4 bases and J by 8 bases, with 16 bases between the two germline ends. This CDR3 has 14 residues. CDR3 protein: CASSQRQGPDIQYF. In DNA, the CDR3 is TGTGCCAGCAGCCAAAGGCAGGGGCCTGACATTCAGTACTTC. Drawing the rest from reference TRBV9 and TRBJ2-4, the complete variable domain is DSGVTQTPKHLITATGQRVTLRCSPRSGDLSVYWYQQSLDQGLQFLIQYYNGEERAKGNILERFSAQQFPDLHSELNLSSLELGDSALYFCASSQRQGPDIQYFGAGTRLSVL.

This chain connects TRBV2 to TRBJ2-5; tentatively, D is TRBD2 (6 bases). Trimming left V 7 bases short and J 5 bases short, with 14 bases between. Germline CDR1 and CDR2: SNHLY and FYNNEI. CDR3 length: 13 amino acids. The CDR3 spells CASKGSGRETQYF. As DNA, the CDR3 is TGTGCCAGCAAAGGCTCGGGGAGGGAGACCCAGTACTTC.

By sample fraction, this clone is medium-sized (0.01 to 0.1%). The V call is TRBV11-2, the J call TRBJ2-2; D might be TRBD1 (6 bases). V was clipped by 5 bases and J by 0 bases, with 10 bases between them. The CDR3 is 15 amino acids. Germline CDR1 is SGHAT and CDR2 is FQNNGV. CDR3 amino acids: CASSKRGTNTGELFF. The DNA of the CDR3 is TGTGCCAGCAGCAAGAGGGGGACGAACACCGGGGAGCTGTTTTTT.

V and J are TRBV5-8 and TRBJ2-5; D uncertain. The germline V gene encodes CDR1 SGHTS and CDR2 YDEGEE. The CDR3 has 13 residues. Deletions cut 0 bases from V and 5 bases from J, with 8 bases between. The CDR3 region has the DNA TGTGCCAGCAGCTTGGTCCTTCGGGAGACCCAGTACTTC. Translated: CASSLVLRETQYF.

The chain joins TRBV6-1 to TRBJ1-4, with D maybe TRBD1 (6 bases). CDR1 is MNHNS and CDR2 is SASEGT in the germline V gene. V lost 5 bases to trimming and J lost 6 bases, with 16 bases between them. The CDR3 spans 15 residues. Here the CDR3 reads CASSRVTGWDEKLFF. In DNA form, the CDR3 reads TGTGCCAGCAGTAGGGTTACAGGGTGGGATGAAAAACTGTTTTTT.

This rearrangement joins TRBV19 to TRBJ2-1; 9 bases align to TRBD1. This CDR3 region has 15 residues. Germline V lookup: CDR1 LNHDA, CDR2 SQIVND (reference sequence). Trimming at V came to 6 bases and at J to 3 bases, leaving 6 bases not matched to a gene. CDR3 sequence reads: CASRPTGGVYNEQFF. CDR3 sequence (DNA): TGTGCCAGTAGGCCAACAGGGGGCGTCTACAATGAGCAGTTCTTC. Full variable domain (remainder filled in from reference TRBV19 and TRBJ2-1): DGGITQSPKYLFRKEGQNVTLSCEQNLNHDAMYWYRQDPGQGLRLIYYSQIVNDFQKGDIAEGYSVSREKKESFPLTVTSAQKNPTAFYLCASRPTGGVYNEQFFGPGTRLTVL.

The sample holds one count of this clone. The gene calls are TRBV27 and TRBJ2-2, with TRBD1 matching over 12 bases. The CDR3 extends over 16 amino acids. CDR1 MNHEY and CDR2 SMNVEV come from the germline V gene (reference sequence). The V and J ends lost 5 bases and 3 bases, in that order; junction bases with no gene match: 4. CDR3 in amino acids: CASSPWDRGHTGELFF. CDR3 DNA: TGTGCCAGCAGTCCCTGGGACAGGGGGCACACCGGGGAGCTGTTTTTT.

This chain uses TRBV4-1 with TRBJ2-2; D is possibly TRBD2 (6 bases). V lost 3 bases, J lost 4 bases, and 21 bases lay in between. The CDR3 runs 18 residues. Germline V gives CDR1 MGHRA, CDR2 YSYEKL. The CDR3 here is CASSHVPEGARPTGELFF. The CDR3, as DNA: TGCGCCAGCAGCCACGTACCGGAGGGAGCCCGCCCCACCGGGGAGCTGTTTTTT.

The chain uses TRBV29-1 and TRBJ2-7, with 7 bases lining up with TRBD1. The CDR3 contains 12 residues. Trimming cost V 8 bases and J 3 bases; bases outside gene matches: 7. Germline lookup yields CDR1 SQVTM and CDR2 ANQGSEA. The CDR3 loop reads CSPWDSDYEQYF. DNA for the CDR3: TGCAGCCCCTGGGACAGCGACTACGAGCAGTACTTC.